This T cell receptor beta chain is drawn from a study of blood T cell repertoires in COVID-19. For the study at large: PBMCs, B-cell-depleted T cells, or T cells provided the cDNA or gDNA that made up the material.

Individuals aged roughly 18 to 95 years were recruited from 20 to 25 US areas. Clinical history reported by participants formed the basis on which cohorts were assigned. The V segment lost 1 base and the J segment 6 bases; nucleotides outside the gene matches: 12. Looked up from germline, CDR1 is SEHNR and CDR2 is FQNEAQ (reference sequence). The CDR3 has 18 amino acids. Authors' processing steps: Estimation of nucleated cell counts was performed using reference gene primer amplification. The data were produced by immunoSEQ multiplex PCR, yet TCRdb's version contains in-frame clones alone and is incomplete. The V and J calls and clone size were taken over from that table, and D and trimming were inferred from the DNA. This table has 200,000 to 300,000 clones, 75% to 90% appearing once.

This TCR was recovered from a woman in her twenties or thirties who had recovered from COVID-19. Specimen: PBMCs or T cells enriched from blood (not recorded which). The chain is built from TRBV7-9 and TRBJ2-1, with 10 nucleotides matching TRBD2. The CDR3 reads CASSLGGTGLAASNEQFF. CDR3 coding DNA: TGTGCCAGCAGCTTAGGGGGAACCGGACTAGCGGCGAGCAATGAGCAGTTCTTC.